Here is one T cell receptor beta chain with its context. Clones were sequenced by immunoSEQ multiplex PCR, and TCRdb holds only the in-frame ones, with some missing. Of under 150,000 clones listed, roughly 91% are singletons. From germline, CDR1 is SGHKS and CDR2 YYEKEE (reference sequence). This CDR3 has 15 amino acids. The J segment lost 3 bases and the V segment lost 5 bases, leaving 10 bases of the junction unmatched. This specimen comes from a study of control samples from healthy donors and cancer patients. The material sequenced was PBMCs. The J gene is TRBJ2-7, the V gene TRBV5-5; 8 bases are shared with TRBD1. The source is a man between 45 and 60 years old with head and neck cancer. DNA of the CDR3: TGTGCCAGCAGTCGGAGGGGGGACAGGAGCTACGAGCAGTACTTC. This sequence encodes CASSRRGDRSYEQYF.